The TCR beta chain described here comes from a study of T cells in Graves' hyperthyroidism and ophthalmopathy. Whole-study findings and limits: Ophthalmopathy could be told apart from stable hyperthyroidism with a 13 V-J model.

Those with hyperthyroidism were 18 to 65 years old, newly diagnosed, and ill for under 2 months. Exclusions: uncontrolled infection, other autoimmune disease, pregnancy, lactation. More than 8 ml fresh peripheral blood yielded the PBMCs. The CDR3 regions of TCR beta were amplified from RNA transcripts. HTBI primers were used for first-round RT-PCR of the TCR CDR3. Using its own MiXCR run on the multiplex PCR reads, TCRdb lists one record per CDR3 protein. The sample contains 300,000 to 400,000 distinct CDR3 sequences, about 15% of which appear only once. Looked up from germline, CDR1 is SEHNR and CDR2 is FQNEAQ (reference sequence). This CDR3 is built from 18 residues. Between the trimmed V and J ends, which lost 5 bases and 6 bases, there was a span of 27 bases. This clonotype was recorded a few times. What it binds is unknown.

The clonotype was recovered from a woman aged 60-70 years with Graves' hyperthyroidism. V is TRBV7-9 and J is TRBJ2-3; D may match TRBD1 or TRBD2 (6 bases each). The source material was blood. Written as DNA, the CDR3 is TGTGCCAGCAGCCCAGGCCGGGGGCGTGGGCAGGGAAGGGATACGCAGTATTTT. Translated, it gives CASSPGRGRGQGRDTQYF.